The clone carrying this T cell receptor beta chain was observed a handful of times. Antigen specificity is unknown. These data belong to a study of cytomegalovirus exposure and HLA in healthy donors. Study findings and constraints: Presence/absence analyses assumed roughly uniform sequencing depth across donors.

The PCR contained 60 Vbeta and 13 Jbeta primers. Here immunoSEQ multiplex PCR was the method, and the copy in TCRdb shows in-frame clones only, minus some. The sample has approximately 130,000 clones, roughly 84% seen once. The germline CDR1 and CDR2 sequences are MNHEY and SVGAGI. The CDR3 runs 15 residues. V lost 3 bases, J lost 4 bases, and 15 bases lay in between. Sample: PBMCs. The TCR comes from a boy between 5 and 17 years old in good health and CMV-seronegative. The chain joins TRBV6-5 to TRBJ1-1; tentative D call: TRBD1 (5 bases). The CDR3 loop reads CASSYQGGVGTEAFF. The CDR3 nucleotides are TGTGCCAGCAGTTATCAGGGAGGCGTCGGCACTGAAGCTTTCTTT.